Sequencing of this TCR beta chain was carried out in a study of blood T cell repertoires in COVID-19. The length of the CDR3 is 16 residues. Trimming left V 3 bases short and J 0 bases short, with 14 bases between. CDR1 SGHRS and CDR2 YFSETQ come from the germline V gene. The table came from immunoSEQ multiplex PCR; TCRdb's copy has only in-frame clones and leaves some out. This table holds around 430,000 clones, roughly 88% found once. This chain connects TRBV5-1 to TRBJ2-3, with D possibly TRBD2 on 6 matching bases. The sequenced sample was peripheral blood. This receptor was identified in a woman in her 50s with COVID-19, enrolled during active disease. CDR3 residues: CASSSVGGESTDTQYF. The CDR3 nucleotides read TGCGCCAGCAGCTCCGTGGGCGGGGAAAGCACAGATACGCAGTATTTT.